These T cell receptor beta chains were read from a single sample in a study of blood T cell repertoires in COVID-19. The repertoire was sequenced with immunoSEQ multiplex PCR; TCRdb's copy has only in-frame clones and lacks some. The sample consists of 230,000 or so clones, 70% to 90% of them appearing once. The specimen was PBMCs or T cells enriched from blood (not recorded which). Source of these receptors: a woman aged 40 to 50 with acute COVID-19. CDR3s include the opening cysteine and the closing phenylalanine or tryptophan. Each record gives: CDR3 DNA, CDR3 protein, V gene, clone size, D gene, CDR3 length, J gene. A D gene is named only where the DNA matches it firmly. Clone size is given for some rows only: seen once, a few or many times, or a class if the clone is expanded.

TGTGCCAGCAGGCCCCTGGGGAGGGAAAATCATGGCTACACCTTC	CASRPLGRENHGYTF	TRBV5-6	few	NA	15	TRBJ1-2
TGCGCCAGCACTTCGGTTGGTGGCGGACTTGGGTCCTCTGGAAACACCATATATTTT	CASTSVGGGLGSSGNTIYF	TRBV5-1	NA	NA	19	TRBJ1-3
TGTGCCAGCAGCAACAAACCAACAGGGGAAGGCTACACCTTC	CASSNKPTGEGYTF	TRBV5-6	once	TRBD1	14	TRBJ1-2
TGTGCCAGCAGCTCCCTCCGGGAAGGGCCCCCGGGTGAAGCTTTCTTT	CASSSLREGPPGEAFF	TRBV11-2	NA	NA	16	TRBJ1-1
TGTGCCAGCAGCTTCGAAGAGCGGGGCCTCTACGAGCAGTACTTC	CASSFEERGLYEQYF	TRBV5-4	few	TRBD2	15	TRBJ2-7
TGTGCCAGCAGCCCGGACAGTAACTCTGGAAACACCATATATTTT	CASSPDSNSGNTIYF	TRBV13	NA	NA	15	TRBJ1-3
TGTGCCAGCCAAGTCTCAGGGGGAACAGAAGCTTTCTTT	CASQVSGGTEAFF	TRBV19	NA	TRBD1	13	TRBJ1-1
TGTGCCAGTCGCCACAGGGTAAACACTGAAGCTTTCTTT	CASRHRVNTEAFF	TRBV19	NA	NA	13	TRBJ1-1
TGTGCCAGCAGCTTTGAGGGGGCGGTCGGCACTGAAGCTTTCTTT	CASSFEGAVGTEAFF	TRBV11-2	NA	TRBD1	15	TRBJ1-1
TGTGCCAGCAGTTTAAAAACAGGGCTTGAGCAGTTCTTC	CASSLKTGLEQFF	TRBV27	NA	NA	13	TRBJ2-1
TGTGCCAGCAGCTCGACCAGCGGGGTAATAGCCAAAAACATTCAGTACTTC	CASSSTSGVIAKNIQYF	TRBV13	NA	TRBD2	17	TRBJ2-4
TGTGCCAGCAGCGCACTAGGTAGGACAGGGGACTATGGCTACACCTTC	CASSALGRTGDYGYTF	TRBV9	NA	TRBD1	16	TRBJ1-2
TGTGCCAGCAGCTTGGTACCAGGGGAGGGTTCTGCTTTCTTT	CASSLVPGEGSAFF	TRBV5-5	NA	NA	14	TRBJ1-1
TGTGCCAGCAGCCGGGGACAGCCGTCGAACACTGAAGCTTTCTTT	CASSRGQPSNTEAFF	TRBV5-8	NA	TRBD1	15	TRBJ1-1
TGTGCCAGCAGCCCCCCGGCAGGGGGGATCGCCTACGAGCAGTACTTC	CASSPPAGGIAYEQYF	TRBV7-9	NA	NA	16	TRBJ2-7
TGTGCCAGCTCACCACCACGTGGGGGCGATCCCTCAGATACGCAGTATTTT	CASSPPRGGDPSDTQYF	TRBV18	NA	NA	17	TRBJ2-3
TGTGCCAGCAATTGGGAACGACAGGGAATAAAAGAGACCCAGTACTTC	CASNWERQGIKETQYF	TRBV3-1/TRBV3-2	NA	TRBD1	16	TRBJ2-5
TGTGCCAGCAGCTTTAAGCAGAACACTGAAGCTTTCTTT	CASSFKQNTEAFF	TRBV13	NA	NA	13	TRBJ1-1
TGCGCCAGCAGAAGACAGGATAGCTCCTATAATTCACCCCTCCACTTT	CASRRQDSSYNSPLHF	TRBV5-1	NA	NA	16	TRBJ1-6
TGTGCCAGCAGCCTTCCTGTTGGACAGGGAGGCTACACCTTC	CASSLPVGQGGYTF	TRBV11-2	NA	TRBD1	14	TRBJ1-2
TGTGCCAGCAGTCCACCAGGGGCGAACACTGAAGCTTTCTTT	CASSPPGANTEAFF	TRBV28	NA	NA	14	TRBJ1-1
TGTGCCAGTGAATCGGGAGGATATAGCAATCAGCCCCAGCATTTT	CASESGGYSNQPQHF	TRBV19	NA	NA	15	TRBJ1-5
TGTGCCAGCAGCTTGGCTGTGACAGGGTACGAGCAGTACTTC	CASSLAVTGYEQYF	TRBV5-5	NA	TRBD1	14	TRBJ2-7
TGTGCCACCAGTGACCCAACAGGTCCGGCTAATGAAAAACTGTTTTTT	CATSDPTGPANEKLFF	TRBV24-1	NA	NA	16	TRBJ1-4
TGTGCCAGCAGCGAGATCCCAGGGGAATCTTATGGCTACACCTTC	CASSEIPGESYGYTF	TRBV7-2	NA	NA	15	TRBJ1-2
TGTGCCAGCAGTCCCAGTGCTGGACTAGCAAAGTTCGACGAGCAGTACTTC	CASSPSAGLAKFDEQYF	TRBV6-2/TRBV6-3	NA	TRBD2	17	TRBJ2-7
TGCGCCAGCAGCTTGCAACTCGGTGATAATTCACCCCTCCACTTT	CASSLQLGDNSPLHF	TRBV5-1	NA	NA	15	TRBJ1-6
TGTGCCAGCAGCTTGGGTCAGGGAGAGACCCAGTACTTC	CASSLGQGETQYF	TRBV5-4	NA	NA	13	TRBJ2-5
TGTGCCAGTAGTAAACCAGGATTTCCTATAGGCTACACCTTC	CASSKPGFPIGYTF	TRBV19	few	NA	14	TRBJ1-2
TGTGCCAGCAGCGCGCACGGGCAGGGGACATACACAGATACGCAGTATTTT	CASSAHGQGTYTDTQYF	TRBV9	NA	NA	17	TRBJ2-3
TGTGCCAGCAGCTCCCTGCCCCGGGACAGCCTCTATGGCTACACCTTC	CASSSLPRDSLYGYTF	TRBV5-4	NA	TRBD1	16	TRBJ1-2
TGTGCCAGCTCACGTACGGGGGTTCCGAACACCGGGGAGCTGTTTTTT	CASSRTGVPNTGELFF	TRBV18	NA	NA	16	TRBJ2-2
TGCGCCAGCAGCCTCTTGGGGACAGCTTACAATGAGCAGTTCTTC	CASSLLGTAYNEQFF	TRBV4-1	NA	TRBD1	15	TRBJ2-1
TGTGCCAGCAGCGTCACAGGCACTGGCAGCGATTATGGCTACACCTTC	CASSVTGTGSDYGYTF	TRBV7-8	once	NA	16	TRBJ1-2
TGTGCCAGCAGCTTAGCGGTCAGGGAGGAAAACACTGAAGCTTTCTTT	CASSLAVREENTEAFF	TRBV7-6	NA	NA	16	TRBJ1-1
TGTGCCAGCAAGTGGGCCCCCAACATGAACACTGAAGCTTTCTTT	CASKWAPNMNTEAFF	TRBV6-5	NA	NA	15	TRBJ1-1
TGTGCCAGCAGCAAAGGAGCGGAATATGGCTACACCTTC	CASSKGAEYGYTF	TRBV7-9	NA	NA	13	TRBJ1-2
TGTGCCAGCAGCCAGGGGAGCGAGCAGTACTTC	CASSQGSEQYF	TRBV7-2	NA	NA	11	TRBJ2-7
TGTGCCAGCAGCGGGCAGGGAAACACTGAAGCTTTCTTT	CASSGQGNTEAFF	TRBV5-4	NA	NA	13	TRBJ1-1
TGTGCCAGCAGCCCGAGGACAGGGGTCTTGAACACTGAAGCTTTCTTT	CASSPRTGVLNTEAFF	TRBV7-9	NA	TRBD1	16	TRBJ1-1
TGCGCCAGCAGCCAAACACAGGGGTTGGGCACTGAAGCTTTCTTT	CASSQTQGLGTEAFF	TRBV4-3	NA	TRBD1	15	TRBJ1-1
TGTGCCAGCAGTGAATCGAGGGATCAGCCCCAGCATTTT	CASSESRDQPQHF	TRBV6-1	NA	NA	13	TRBJ1-5
TGTGCCAGCAGCGTAGCTGAGGCTGGAAACACCATATATTTT	CASSVAEAGNTIYF	TRBV9	few	NA	14	TRBJ1-3
TGTGCCAGCAGCTACCGCGCTAGCGGGGGGGAGGAGCAGTACTTC	CASSYRASGGEEQYF	TRBV5-4	NA	TRBD2	15	TRBJ2-7
TGTGCCAGCAGCTCAACCCCCGAGGGCAACACCATATATTTT	CASSSTPEGNTIYF	TRBV7-2	NA	NA	14	TRBJ1-3
TGTGCCAGCAGCTTAAGACAGGGGGCTGGTGGAAACACCATATATTTT	CASSLRQGAGGNTIYF	TRBV7-6	NA	TRBD1	16	TRBJ1-3
TGCAGTGCTAGTAAACCGGGACAGGGGCGAAATCAGCCCCAGCATTTT	CSASKPGQGRNQPQHF	TRBV20-1	NA	TRBD1	16	TRBJ1-5
TGCGCCAGCAGTCAGGCCGGGACAGGGTACACCTTC	CASSQAGTGYTF	TRBV23-1	NA	TRBD1	12	TRBJ1-2
TGCGCCAGCAGCCAAGGTCGGACAAGCTATGGCTACACCTTC	CASSQGRTSYGYTF	TRBV4-3	few	NA	14	TRBJ1-2
TGTGCCAGCTCACCATGGCTACAAACAGGGGCTGGAAACACCATATATTTT	CASSPWLQTGAGNTIYF	TRBV18	NA	TRBD1	17	TRBJ1-3
TGTGCCAGCAGTGACTCCCAGGGGCGTTCGCCAGGATTGGGAGCTTTCTTT	CASSDSQGRSPGLGAFF	TRBV25-1	NA	NA	17	TRBJ1-1